The T cell receptor beta chain described here comes from a study of control samples from healthy donors and cancer patients (dated by TCRdb to the early 2020s). CDR1 and CDR2 were assigned from the germline V gene as MNHEY and SVGAGI. The CDR3 contains 14 residues, cysteine and phenylalanine counted. Only the CDR3 region is kept as DNA, spanning 42 bases read in frame from base 1. At the junction V is shortened by 6 bases and J by 0 bases; bases outside the gene matches: 4. Receptor amplification or capture employed the immunoSEQ multiplex PCR assay. In its TCRdb copy, this immuneACCESS table keeps in-frame sequences only and misses some clones. Where compared with another copy, unresolved V genes explain less than half of these, and the others have no known cause. The sample yields 25,000 or so clones; 75% to 85% were counted once. Jointly, the top ten make up 6.5% to 8.5% of the sample. Turning to this clone: There is no known antigen for this receptor. Qualities for individual bases were not recorded, and no much larger clone is one base off.

Input material: PBMCs. The clonotype originates from an older woman with head and neck cancer. The chain uses TRBV6-5 and TRBJ1-1; 7 junctional bases match TRBD1. The CDR3 has the sequence CASRPGTVNTEAFF. The nucleotides read TGTGCCAGCAGACCCGGGACAGTGAACACTGAAGCTTTCTTT.